A selection of T cell receptor beta chains follows, all from one sample in a study of PD-1 blockade in classical Hodgkin lymphoma. The method was immunoSEQ multiplex PCR; TCRdb's version includes in-frame clones alone and lacks a portion of them. The sample has around 19,000 clones; 75% to 90% are singletons. Sequences were derived from CD8+ T cells from blood, sampled before the fourth cycle of nivolumab. Source of these receptors: a human donor with classical Hodgkin lymphoma. The CDR3 runs from the conserved cysteine through the conserved F or W. D genes are given only for firm matches. Rows give clone size only sometimes, using once, few, many, or a class for an expanded clone.

d_call	clone_size	v_call	j_call	cdr3_nt	cdr3_aa
NA	NA	TRBV9	TRBJ1-2	TGTGCCAGCAGCGTAGCGGGCGCGGCAGTTCGTGGCTACACCTTC	CASSVAGAAVRGYTF
NA	NA	TRBV28	TRBJ1-3	TGTGCCAGCAGTATACAGGGCTCTGGAAACACCATATATTTT	CASSIQGSGNTIYF
TRBD1	NA	TRBV7-9	TRBJ1-2	TGTGCCAGCAGCGATCAGGGACAGCCCTATAACTATGGCTACACCTTC	CASSDQGQPYNYGYTF
TRBD1	NA	TRBV7-2	TRBJ1-3	TGTGCCAGCAGCCTCTCCGGGACAGATGGAAACACCATATATTTT	CASSLSGTDGNTIYF
TRBD1	once	TRBV6-4	TRBJ1-3	TGTGCCGGTCAGGGGGACCGATGCTCTGGAAACACCATATATTTT	CAGQGDRCSGNTIYF
TRBD1	once	TRBV7-8	TRBJ2-7	TGTGCCAGCAGCTGGGGACAGGACTACGAGCAGTACTTC	CASSWGQDYEQYF
TRBD2	NA	TRBV6-1	TRBJ2-1	TGTGCCAGCAGTGAACGGGGGGGTTCCTACAATGAGCAGTTCTTC	CASSERGGSYNEQFF
NA	medium-sized	TRBV2	TRBJ2-7	TGTGCCAGCAGTGGAGGAGAGAGCTCCTACGAGCAGTACTTC	CASSGGESSYEQYF
NA	NA	TRBV6-1	TRBJ2-1	TGTGCCAGCAGTGAAGGGGGGGCATACAATGAGCAGTTCTTC	CASSEGGAYNEQFF
NA	NA	TRBV30	TRBJ2-5	TGTGCCTGGAGTGGGGTCGGACAGACGACCCAGTACTTC	CAWSGVGQTTQYF
NA	NA	TRBV7-6	TRBJ2-7	TGTGCCAGCAGCTCTGGGTGGGGAGACCCCTACGAGCAGTACTTC	CASSSGWGDPYEQYF
TRBD1	NA	TRBV7-9	TRBJ1-4	TGTGCCAGCAGCCTGGGACAGGGCGGTTTACGAACTAATGAAAAACTGTTTTTT	CASSLGQGGLRTNEKLFF
NA	NA	TRBV11-3	TRBJ2-1	TGTGCCAGCAGCTTAGTGGGACATTCGCCAATGGATGAGCAGTTCTTC	CASSLVGHSPMDEQFF
TRBD2	NA	TRBV6-6	TRBJ2-1	TGTGCCAGCAGCCGGACTAGCGGGGGGGCCGTGGAGCAGTTCTTC	CASSRTSGGAVEQFF
NA	NA	TRBV7-9	TRBJ2-7	TGTGCCAGCAGCCCCCCCGTGGGCGAGCAGTACTTC	CASSPPVGEQYF
NA	NA	TRBV9	TRBJ2-4	TGTGCCAGCAGCCCGGGGCAAAACATTCAGTACTTC	CASSPGQNIQYF
TRBD1	few	TRBV6-4	TRBJ1-6	TGTGCCAGCAGCCAGACAGGGGAAGTCTCACCCCTCCACTTT	CASSQTGEVSPLHF
NA	NA	TRBV9	TRBJ2-2	TGTGCCAGCAGCGTAACGTGGCAGGCCGCGAACACCGGGGAGCTGTTTTTT	CASSVTWQAANTGELFF
NA	NA	TRBV19	TRBJ2-1	TGTGCCAGTAGTATTACAACTCCCAATGAGCAGTTCTTC	CASSITTPNEQFF
NA	NA	TRBV5-1	TRBJ2-7	TGCGCCAGCAGCCCCGAATCTATCTACGAGCAGTACTTC	CASSPESIYEQYF
NA	few	TRBV2	TRBJ1-2	TGTGCCAGCAGCGATAGCCGGGACCTAGCTAACTATGGCTACACCTTC	CASSDSRDLANYGYTF
NA	NA	TRBV6-5	TRBJ1-5	TGTGCCAGCAGTCCGCTATGGGGGAGCAATCAGCCCCAGCATTTT	CASSPLWGSNQPQHF
NA	NA	TRBV4-1	TRBJ2-7	TGCGCCAGCAGCCAGGGGGAACTTTACGAGCAGTACTTC	CASSQGELYEQYF
NA	few	TRBV30	TRBJ2-3	TGTGCCTGGAGTATCGCGCGCACAGATACGCAGTATTTT	CAWSIARTDTQYF
NA	NA	TRBV6-5	TRBJ1-2	TGTGCCAGCAGGACACTAAGGAACTATGGCTACACCTTC	CASRTLRNYGYTF
NA	NA	TRBV7-2	TRBJ1-2	TGTGCCAGCAGCTTACCTACCGACTTGAGCTACACCTTC	CASSLPTDLSYTF
NA	NA	TRBV7-9	TRBJ1-2	TGTGCCAGCAGCTTAGCTGAGAGGCAGGGCGTTTACTATGGCTACACCTTC	CASSLAERQGVYYGYTF
TRBD2	NA	TRBV6-5	TRBJ2-5	TGTGCCAGCAGTTACCTAGGGCGGGGGGCTCTAGAGACCCAGTACTTC	CASSYLGRGALETQYF
NA	NA	TRBV7-9	TRBJ1-4	TGTGCCAGCATCTTCCGGGGAGGGAGTGAAAAACTGTTTTTT	CASIFRGGSEKLFF
TRBD1	NA	TRBV9	TRBJ2-7	TGTGCCAGCAGCGTAGGCGGCAGGGGGTCTGGGGAGCAGTACTTC	CASSVGGRGSGEQYF
NA	NA	TRBV2	TRBJ1-6	TGTGCCAGCTTTTCACGCTATAATTCACCCCTCCACTTT	CASFSRYNSPLHF
NA	once	TRBV7-9	TRBJ2-3	TGTGCCAGCAGCCTATTCTACGGGGGCACAGATACGCAGTATTTT	CASSLFYGGTDTQYF
TRBD2	NA	TRBV9	TRBJ2-3	TGTGCCAGCAGCGTAGCAGCGGGGGAATCAGATACGCAGTATTTT	CASSVAAGESDTQYF
NA	NA	TRBV5-1	TRBJ1-3	TGCGCCAGCAGCTTGCATGCCTTAGGGGGGACGACTGGAAACACCATATATTTT	CASSLHALGGTTGNTIYF
NA	NA	TRBV19	TRBJ1-1	TGTGCCAGTAGTAATCTCGGGAACACTGAAGCTTTCTTT	CASSNLGNTEAFF
NA	NA	TRBV28	TRBJ2-7	TGTGCCAGCAGTTTTCGCCGGGGAGGCGAGCAGTACTTC	CASSFRRGGEQYF
NA	NA	TRBV7-2	TRBJ1-3	TGTGCCAGCAGCTTTACACCGGGCCCTGGAAACACCATATATTTT	CASSFTPGPGNTIYF
TRBD2	NA	TRBV15	TRBJ2-2	TGTGCCACCAGCAGAGAGGGAGGGGATTACGACACCGGGGAGCTGTTTTTT	CATSREGGDYDTGELFF
NA	NA	TRBV11-3	TRBJ1-1	TGTGCCAGCAGGTCCAGCGGGGGCACTGAAGCTTTCTTT	CASRSSGGTEAFF